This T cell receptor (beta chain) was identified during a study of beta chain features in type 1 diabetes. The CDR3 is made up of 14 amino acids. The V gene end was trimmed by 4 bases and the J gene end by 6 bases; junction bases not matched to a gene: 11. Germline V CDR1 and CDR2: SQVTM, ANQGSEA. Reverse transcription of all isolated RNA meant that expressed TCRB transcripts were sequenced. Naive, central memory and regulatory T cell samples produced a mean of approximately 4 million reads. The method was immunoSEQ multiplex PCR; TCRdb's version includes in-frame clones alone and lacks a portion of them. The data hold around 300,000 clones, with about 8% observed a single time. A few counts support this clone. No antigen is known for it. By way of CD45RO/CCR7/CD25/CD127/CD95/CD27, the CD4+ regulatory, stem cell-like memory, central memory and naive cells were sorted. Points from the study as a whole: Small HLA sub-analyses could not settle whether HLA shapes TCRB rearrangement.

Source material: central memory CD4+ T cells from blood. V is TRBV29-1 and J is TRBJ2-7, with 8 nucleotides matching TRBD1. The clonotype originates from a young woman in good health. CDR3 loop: CSVAQGQGSGEQYF. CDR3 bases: TGCAGCGTTGCCCAAGGACAGGGTTCTGGCGAGCAGTACTTC.